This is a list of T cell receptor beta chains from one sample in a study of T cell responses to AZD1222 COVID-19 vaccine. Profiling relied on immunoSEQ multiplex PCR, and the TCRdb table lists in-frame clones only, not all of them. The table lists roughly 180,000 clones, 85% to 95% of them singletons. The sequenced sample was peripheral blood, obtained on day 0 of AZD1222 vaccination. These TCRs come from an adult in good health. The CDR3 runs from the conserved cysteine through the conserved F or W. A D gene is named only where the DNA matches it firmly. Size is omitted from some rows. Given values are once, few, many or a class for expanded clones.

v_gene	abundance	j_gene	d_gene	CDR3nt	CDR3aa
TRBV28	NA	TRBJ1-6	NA	TGTGCCAGCAGTTTGGATCCCCCTTCACCCCTCCACTTT	CASSLDPPSPLHF
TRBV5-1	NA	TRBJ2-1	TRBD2	TGCGCCAGCAGCCCGGGTGGCGGGAGGGCCGTAGATGAGCAGTTCTTC	CASSPGGGRAVDEQFF
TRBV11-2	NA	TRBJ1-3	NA	TGTGCCAGCAGCTCTGGTGGAAACACCATATATTTT	CASSSGGNTIYF
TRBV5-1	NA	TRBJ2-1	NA	TGCGCCAGCAGCCCAGGGCCGGTCAATGAGCAGTTCTTC	CASSPGPVNEQFF
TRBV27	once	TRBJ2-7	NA	TGTGCCAGCAGTTTATCCGGTGAGCTTTCCCACTACGAGCAGTACTTC	CASSLSGELSHYEQYF
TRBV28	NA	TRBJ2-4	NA	TGTGCCAGCAGTTTTCACGTTCCAAACATTCAGTACTTC	CASSFHVPNIQYF
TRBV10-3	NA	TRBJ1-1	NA	TGTGCCATCACTCCGACAGGTACGGCTGAAGCTTTCTTT	CAITPTGTAEAFF
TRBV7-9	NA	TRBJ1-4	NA	TGTGCCAGCAGCCCAAATATCGGGGTGACTAATGAAAAACTGTTTTTT	CASSPNIGVTNEKLFF
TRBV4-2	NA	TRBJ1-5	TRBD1	TGTGCCAGCAGCCAAGAATGGGACAGGGATCAGCCCCAGCATTTT	CASSQEWDRDQPQHF
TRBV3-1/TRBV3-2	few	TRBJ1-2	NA	TGTGCCAGCAGCCAACCCGGGACACTCTATGGCTACACCTTC	CASSQPGTLYGYTF
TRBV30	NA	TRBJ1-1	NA	TGTGCCACTAAAACAGGGACTGACACTGAAGCTTTCTTT	CATKTGTDTEAFF
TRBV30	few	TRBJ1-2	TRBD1	TGTGCCTGGAGCTGGACAGGCCTCTATGGCTACACCTTC	CAWSWTGLYGYTF
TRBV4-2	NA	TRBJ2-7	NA	TGTGCCAGCAGCCAAGTCAATGTTCCTAGCGACAACGAGCAGTACTTC	CASSQVNVPSDNEQYF
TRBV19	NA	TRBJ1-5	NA	TGTGCCAGTAGTATAAGCCGGGACGGGTATAGCAATCAGCCCCAGCATTTT	CASSISRDGYSNQPQHF
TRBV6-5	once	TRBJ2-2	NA	TGTGCCAGCTCCAGGACAGCCGGAACCGGGGAGCTGTTTTTT	CASSRTAGTGELFF
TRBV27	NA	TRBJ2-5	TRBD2	TGTGCCAGCAGTTTAATTTTTGCGGGAGGGGAAGAGACCCAGTACTTC	CASSLIFAGGEETQYF
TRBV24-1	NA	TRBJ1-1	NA	TGTGCCACCAGCGACTCTCGTACCGGGGCCAGGAAGACTGAAGCTTTCTTT	CATSDSRTGARKTEAFF
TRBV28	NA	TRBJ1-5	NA	TGTGCCAGCAGAGACCCCGGGACAAATATCAATCAGCCCCAGCATTTT	CASRDPGTNINQPQHF
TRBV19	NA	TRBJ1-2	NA	TGTGCCAGTAGTTTACAGGGAGGCAACTATGGCTACACCTTC	CASSLQGGNYGYTF
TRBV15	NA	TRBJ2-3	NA	TGTGCCACCAGCAGAATAGATACGCAGTATTTT	CATSRIDTQYF
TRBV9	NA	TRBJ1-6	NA	TGTGCCAGCAACAAGGACAGTATCACGGCACCCCTCCACTTT	CASNKDSITAPLHF
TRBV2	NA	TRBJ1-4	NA	TGTGCCAGCAGTGAAGCGAAGAAGGTCTGGTCAGGGAATGAAAAACTGTTTTTT	CASSEAKKVWSGNEKLFF
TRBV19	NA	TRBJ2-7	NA	TGTGCCAGTAGTTTGGACAGCTCCTACGAGCAGTACTTC	CASSLDSSYEQYF
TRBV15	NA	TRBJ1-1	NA	TGTGCCACCAGCAGAGGGGGGGGTCCGTCGGGCACTGAAGCTTTCTTT	CATSRGGGPSGTEAFF
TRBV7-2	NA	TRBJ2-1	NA	TGTGCCAGCAGCTTATTATCCAATGAGCAGTTCTTC	CASSLLSNEQFF
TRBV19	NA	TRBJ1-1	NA	TGTGCCAGTAGTTTGGGACTCCTGAACACTGAAGCTTTCTTT	CASSLGLLNTEAFF
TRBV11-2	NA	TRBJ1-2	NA	TGTGCCAGCAGCTTGTCATATGGCTACACCTTC	CASSLSYGYTF
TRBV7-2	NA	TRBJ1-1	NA	TGTGCCAGCAGCCCCGTCGGAGGGTATGTCGCTGAAGCTTTCTTT	CASSPVGGYVAEAFF
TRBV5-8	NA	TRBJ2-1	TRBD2	TGTGCCAGCAGCTCGGCGACTAGCGGGAGGGTGGATGAGCAGTTCTTC	CASSSATSGRVDEQFF
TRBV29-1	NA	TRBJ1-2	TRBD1	TGCAGCGTTGAACCCCCCGGGACAGGGGTTGGAAACTATGGCTACACCTTC	CSVEPPGTGVGNYGYTF
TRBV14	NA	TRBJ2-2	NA	TGTGCCAGCAGCCAAGAAGCACAGGTGAACACCGGGGAGCTGTTTTTT	CASSQEAQVNTGELFF